This T cell receptor delta chain is from a study of Vδ1+ human thymocytes. Study results and caveats: Thymic TRG and TRD repertoires appeared highly polyclonal. Around 20% of thymic delta-chain sequences were Vdelta2, with few Vdelta3, unlike blood Vdelta1+ controls.

This clone was found a few times. Its antigen is unidentified. CDR3 length: 22 residues. CDR1 is TSWWSYY and CDR2 is QGS in the germline V gene. V lost 1 base to trimming and J lost 0 bases; unmatched junction nucleotides: 22. The template was reverse-transcribed extracted RNA. CDR3 amplicons came from multiplex PCR with pooled V-gene forward and constant-region reverse primers. TCRdb re-called clones from the multiplex PCR reads using CATT. The table has 50,000 to 75,000 delta-chain clones, around 16% seen once. V and J are TRDV1 and TRDJ1; 8 bases agree with TRDD3. This sequence was found in a girl less than two years old who had congenital heart surgery. The specimen was Vdelta1+ gamma-delta thymocytes from the thymus. Subset given: FACS-sorted CD3+ TCRalphabeta- TCRVdelta1+ TCRVdelta2- thymocytes. The CDR3 region is CALGEQPYPHLRGIEDTDKLIF. CDR3 in DNA: TGTGCTCTTGGGGAACAACCCTACCCTCATCTCCGGGGGATAGAGGACACCGATAAACTCATCTTT.